Shown below are 28 T cell receptor beta chains from a single sample sequenced in a study of prognosis after radiotherapy for stage I lung cancer. Starting from genomic DNA, TCR beta CDR3 was amplified through two-round multiplex PCR. The authors ran first-round PCR with primers specific to each TRBV and TRBJ gene. TCRdb recomputed calls from the multiplex PCR reads with MiXCR, one row per CDR3 protein. Found here are some 15,000 distinct CDR3 sequences, 55% to 70% of them singletons; the top ten hold about a quarter. The sequences come from PBMCs, collected before or after stereotactic body radiation therapy (not recorded which). The receptors stem from a donor aged 50 or older with non-small cell lung cancer.

This chain links TRBV11-2 with TRBJ2-1, with TRBD2 matching 8 bases. Germline CDR1 is SGHAT and CDR2 is FQNNGV. The CDR3 is 17 amino acids. V was clipped by 5 bases and J by 8 bases; unmatched bases: 17. DNA of the CDR3: TGTGCCAGCAGCCCCGGGGGGGGGGGGGGGGCGCGTTATGAGCAGTTCTTC. This codes for CASSPGGGGGARYEQFF.

This clonotype was picked up many times. V is TRBV7-2 and J is TRBJ2-1; D is perhaps TRBD2 (7 bases). The CDR3 has 16 residues. Trimming shortened V by 5 bases and J by 7 bases, and 21 bases separated the two germline ends. CDR1 SGHTA and CDR2 FQGNSA come from the germline V gene. The CDR3 nucleotides are TGTGCCAGCAGCCTAACCGGGGGGCTAGTGTTGAATGAGCAGTTCTTC. Translated: CASSLTGGLVLNEQFF. Full variable domain (remainder filled in from reference TRBV7-2 and TRBJ2-1): GAGVSQSPSNKVTEKGKDVELRCDPISGHTALYWYRQSLGQGLEFLIYFQGNSAPDKSGLPSDRFSAERTGGSVSTLTIQRTQQEDSAVYLCASSLTGGLVLNEQFFGPGTRLTVL.

The genes are TRBV6-4 and TRBJ1-2, with TRBD1 matching over 12 bases. The CDR3 extends over 17 amino acids. The ends lost 1 base at V and 5 bases at J; junction bases unmatched: 8. Germline V gene lookup returns CDR1 MRHNA and CDR2 SNTAGT. The CDR3 protein is CASSDWDRGRGGYGYTF. Written as DNA, the CDR3 is TGTGCCAGCAGTGACTGGGACAGGGGGCGCGGAGGTTATGGCTACACCTTC.

The J gene is TRBJ2-7, the V gene TRBV5-1; 10 nucleotides line up with TRBD1. The CDR3 length is 14 residues. Germline V lookup: CDR1 SGHRS, CDR2 YFSETQ. V shed 5 bases, J shed 2 bases, and the junction held 4 bases outside the gene matches. This CDR3 is CASRQGQGAYEQYF. The CDR3 region has the DNA TGCGCCAGCAGGCAAGGACAGGGGGCCTACGAGCAGTACTTC.

In its sample, this clonotype is medium-sized (0.01 to 0.1%). V gene TRBV27 combines with J gene TRBJ2-7; TRBD2 agrees at 14 bases. This CDR3 is 14 amino acids long. Per the germline V gene, CDR1 is MNHEY and CDR2 is SMNVEV (reference sequence). V lost 5 bases to trimming and J lost 6 bases; unmatched junction nucleotides: 3. CDR3 amino acids: CASSPTSGRGEQYF. The CDR3 DNA is TGTGCCAGCAGTCCGACTAGCGGGAGGGGCGAGCAGTACTTC.

Note on this clonotype: A read error is the likely source, as a far larger clone sits one nucleotide away. The chain recombines TRBV6-5 with TRBJ1-1, with 7 bases identical to TRBD1. CDR1 is MNHEY, CDR2 SVGAGI, per germline. The CDR3 loop spans 13 amino acids. The CDR3 protein is CSSGTDMNTEAFF. The CDR3 DNA reads TGTTCCAGCGGGACAGACATGAACACTGAAGCTTTCTTT.

Concerning this clonotype: Germline and junction disagree at one end, which may indicate a read error. The chain uses TRBV10-3 and TRBJ2-7; 9 bases line up with TRBD1. In germline, CDR1 is ENHRY, CDR2 SYGVKD. CDR3 length: 13 residues. The DNA for the CDR3 is TGTGTCATCAGTGGGGACAGGGTCTACGAGCAGTACTTC. It specifies CVISGDRVYEQYF.

This clonotype was observed many times. The V call is TRBV11-3, the J call TRBJ2-5; D is unclear. Trimming took 5 bases from V and 5 from J, leaving 6 bases between them. This CDR3 comprises 11 residues. Germline assignment: CDR1 SGHNT and CDR2 YENEEA. The CDR3 is CASSRRETQYF. The CDR3 nucleotides are TGTGCCAGCAGCCGTCGGGAGACCCAGTACTTC.

CDR3 loop: CASSQTGGDYGYTF. CDR3 in DNA: TGTGCCAGCAGCCAGACAGGAGGGGATTATGGCTACACCTTC. The V call is TRBV7-3, the J call TRBJ1-2; D perhaps matches TRBD1 (6 bases). V lost 5 bases and J lost 5, with 15 bases in between. The germline CDR1 and CDR2 sequences are SGHTA and FQGTGA. The CDR3 extends over 14 amino acids. Supplemented by reference TRBV7-3 and TRBJ1-2, the full variable domain reads GAGVSQTPSNKVTEKGKYVELRCDPISGHTALYWYRQSLGQGPEFLIYFQGTGAADDSGLPNDRFFAVRPEGSVSTLKIQRTERGDSAVYLCASSQTGGDYGYTFGSGTRLTVV.

This clonotype was counted ten times or more. The chain carries TRBV18 and TRBJ1-1; possibly TRBD1 for D (6 bases). The CDR3 covers 12 residues. Per germline, CDR1 KGHSH and CDR2 LQKENI. V lost 6 bases and J lost 3, with 8 bases in between. CDR3 sequence reads: CASSEGDTEAFF. The CDR3 DNA sequence: TGTGCCAGCTCTGAGGGGGACACTGAAGCTTTCTTT.

The J gene is TRBJ2-1, the V gene TRBV9, with D perhaps matching TRBD2 (6 bases). V was pared by 0 bases and J by 6 bases, with 13 bases between. The CDR3 contains 15 residues. In germline, CDR1 is SGDLS, CDR2 YYNGEE. The CDR3 DNA sequence: TGTGCCAGCAGCGTAGGGGGGGTTGCCTCCAATGAGCAGTTCTTC. This sequence encodes CASSVGGVASNEQFF. The full variable domain, with the rest looked up from reference TRBV9 and TRBJ2-1, is DSGVTQTPKHLITATGQRVTLRCSPRSGDLSVYWYQQSLDQGLQFLIQYYNGEERAKGNILERFSAQQFPDLHSELNLSSLELGDSALYFCASSVGGVASNEQFFGPGTRLTVL.

With respect to this clonotype: A single base is all that separates this from a far larger clone, so a read error is likely. In this CDR3 the conserved last residue, phenylalanine or tryptophan, is missing, so a read error is likely. The chain recombines TRBV5-1 with TRBJ2-5, with TRBD2 identical over 10 bases. The DNA end lines up better with TRBJ2-1; the J call may be wrong. There are 18 residues in the CDR3. Germline assignment: CDR1 SGHRS and CDR2 YFSETQ. CDR3 region: CASSPKGGPAGGPNEQFL. CDR3 in DNA: TGCGCCAGCAGCCCTAAGGGGGGCCCAGCGGGAGGGCCGAATGAGCAGTTCTTA.

The chain is built from TRBV19 and TRBJ2-5; D is ambiguous. This CDR3 is 16 amino acids long. Trimming took 4 bases from V and 8 from J, leaving 23 bases between them. In germline, CDR1 is LNHDA, CDR2 SQIVND (reference sequence). Here the CDR3 DNA reads TGTGCCAGTAGTACCCAGTGGGCTATTTTATTTGATACCCAGTACTTC. This sequence encodes CASSTQWAILFDTQYF.

Relative to its sample, this clonotype is medium-sized. The chain links TRBV6-4 to TRBJ2-2; 11 bases map to TRBD2. This CDR3 has 14 residues. V shed 6 bases, J shed 7 bases, and the junction held 4 bases outside the gene matches. Germline V gene data show CDR1 as MRHNA and CDR2 as SNTAGT. Written as DNA, the CDR3 is TGTGCCAGCAGCCGACTAGCGGGATTCGGGGAGCTGTTTTTT. Translation gives CASSRLAGFGELFF.

This clonotype is categorized as medium-sized. This chain joins TRBV28 and TRBJ1-5; 7 positions match TRBD1. The CDR3 has 17 residues. Germline trimming cut 7 bases from V and 0 bases from J; bases unmatched to any gene: 12. Germline V lookup: CDR1 MDHEN, CDR2 SYDVKM. The CDR3 sequence: CASTAGQGDNSNQPQHF. In nucleotides, the CDR3 is TGTGCCAGCACTGCGGGTCAGGGGGACAATAGCAATCAGCCCCAGCATTTT.

This clonotype came up a few times. The chain employs TRBV2 and TRBJ2-7; D is unclear. The length of the CDR3 is 13 residues. Between the trimmed V and J ends, which lost 4 bases and 6 bases, there was a span of 13 bases. The germline V gene encodes CDR1 SNHLY and CDR2 FYNNEI. The CDR3 region is CASSGPELGEQYF. Written as DNA, the CDR3 is TGTGCCAGCAGTGGTCCCGAGCTGGGCGAGCAGTACTTC.

This clonotype came up once. The rearrangement links TRBV7-6 to TRBJ2-7, with a weak D call TRBD1 (5 bases). Germline CDR1 SGHVS, CDR2 FNYEAQ. V was cut by 0 bases and J by 13 bases, with 25 bases left in between. The CDR3 is made up of 16 amino acids. The CDR3 here is CASSLARRQFSYEYYF. In DNA, the CDR3 is TGTGCCAGCAGCTTAGCGCGTCGACAGTTCTCCTACGAGTATTACTTC.

The chain joins TRBV6-2 or TRBV6-3 to TRBJ2-1, with D perhaps matching TRBD2 (5 bases). This CDR3 contains 12 residues. V was cut by 6 bases and J by 5 bases, with 8 bases left in between. Germline values: CDR1 MNHEY, CDR2 SVGEGT. As DNA, the CDR3 is TGTGCCAGCAGCTTCGGGAACAATGAGCAGTTCTTC. Its protein product is CASSFGNNEQFF.

V usage is TRBV11-1 and J usage is TRBJ2-7, with D perhaps TRBD1 (6 bases). Trimming removed 7 bases from V and 7 bases from J, with 14 bases in between. Germline loops: CDR1 SGHAT, CDR2 FQDESV (reference sequence). CDR3 length: 12 amino acids. CDR3 loop: CASNRQEGEQYF. The CDR3 DNA reads as TGTGCCAGCAACCGACAGGAAGGGGAGCAGTACTTC.

This clonotype qualifies as medium-sized. The chain employs TRBV7-8 and TRBJ2-3; TRBD1 matches 8 bases. The CDR3 runs 15 residues. The V segment lost 1 base and the J segment 1 base; nucleotides outside the gene matches: 1. The V gene's germline CDR1 is SGHVS and CDR2 FQNEAQ. CDR3 amino acids: CASSLGGQGTDTQYF. The CDR3 nucleotides are TGTGCCAGCAGCTTAGGGGGACAGGGCACAGATACGCAGTATTTT.

This clonotype is medium-sized. The V and J genes are TRBV6-2 or TRBV6-3 and TRBJ2-5; 9 bases are a match to TRBD1. The CDR3 runs 14 residues. J lost 3 bases, V lost 5 bases, and 4 bases had no gene match. Germline values: CDR1 MNHEY, CDR2 SVGEGT. CDR3 nucleotides: TGTGCCAGCAGTGGGTGGGACAGGGAAGAGACCCAGTACTTC. As protein: CASSGWDREETQYF.

This chain connects TRBV7-8 to TRBJ2-3; D gene unclear. Germline lookup yields CDR1 SGHVS and CDR2 FQNEAQ. V was trimmed by 7 bases and J by 3 bases, leaving 11 bases between them. The CDR3 spans 13 residues. In DNA form, the CDR3 reads TGTGCCAGCATCTTCGTCTTTACAGATACGCAGTATTTT. Translated, it gives CASIFVFTDTQYF.

There are many counts of this clonotype. A single base separates this from a much larger clone, so it may be a read error. The rearrangement links TRBV20-1 to TRBJ2-7; D is possibly TRBD1 (5 bases). CDR3 length: 12 amino acids. Per germline, CDR1 DFQATT and CDR2 SNEGSKA (reference sequence). Here the CDR3 reads CRAQGQAYEQYF. CDR3 DNA sequence: TGCAGAGCCCAGGGCCAGGCATACGAGCAGTACTTC.

This chain joins TRBV20-1 and TRBJ1-2, with D possibly matching TRBD1 (6 bases). The CDR3 loop spans 15 amino acids. Germline lookup yields CDR1 DFQATT and CDR2 SNEGSKA (reference sequence). V gave up 5 bases and J gave up 0 bases, with 16 bases separating them. CDR3 coding DNA: TGCAGTGCTCCAACACAGGGTTCATCTAACTATGGCTACACCTTC. Translating gives CSAPTQGSSNYGYTF.

This clonotype was observed at least ten times. The chain links TRBV5-5 to TRBJ2-1, with unresolved D. Germline CDR1 reads SGHKS; CDR2 reads YYEKEE (reference sequence). The CDR3 has 12 residues. Trimming shortened V by 3 bases and J by 6 bases, and 7 bases separated the two germline ends. Here the CDR3 reads CASSWVTNEQFF. The CDR3 DNA reads as TGTGCCAGCAGCTGGGTCACCAATGAGCAGTTCTTC.

The V gene is TRBV20-1, the J gene TRBJ2-3, with D perhaps TRBD2 (5 bases). Trimming stripped 6 bases from V and 1 base from J, with 11 bases between. The germline CDR1 and CDR2 sequences are DFQATT and SNEGSKA (reference sequence). The CDR3 covers 13 residues. CDR3 sequence reads: CSALFGGTDTQYF. CDR3 nucleotides: TGCAGTGCCCTTTTCGGGGGCACAGATACGCAGTATTTT.

This clonotype was picked up a small number of times. One base separates it from a far larger clone, so it is likely a read error. CDR3 in amino acids: CASSLEGASLQDTQYF. CDR3 DNA sequence: TGTGCCAGCAGCTTAGAGGGTGCGTCCCTCCAAGATACCCAGTACTTC. The gene calls are TRBV11-3 and TRBJ2-4; D ambiguous. The germline V gene encodes CDR1 SGHNT and CDR2 YENEEA. CDR3 length: 16 amino acids. V lost 0 bases, J lost 13 bases, and 22 bases lay in between.

The chain couples TRBV12-3 or TRBV12-4 to TRBJ2-3, with 7 bases lining up with TRBD2. Trimming removed 2 bases from V and 0 bases from J; junction bases left unmatched: 14. The CDR3 runs to 19 residues. In DNA, the CDR3 is TGTGCCAGCAGTTTAAAGAGGGGACTAAAGGTCGTTAGCACAGATACGCAGTATTTT. Protein sequence: CASSLKRGLKVVSTDTQYF.